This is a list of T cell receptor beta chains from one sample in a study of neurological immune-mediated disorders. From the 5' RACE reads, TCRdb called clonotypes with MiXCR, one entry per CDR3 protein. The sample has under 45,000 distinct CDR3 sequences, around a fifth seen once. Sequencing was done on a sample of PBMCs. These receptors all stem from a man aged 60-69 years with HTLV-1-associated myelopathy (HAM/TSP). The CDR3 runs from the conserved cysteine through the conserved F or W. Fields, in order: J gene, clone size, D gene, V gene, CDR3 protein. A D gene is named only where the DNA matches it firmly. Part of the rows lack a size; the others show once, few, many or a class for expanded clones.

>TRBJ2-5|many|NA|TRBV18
CASSRAVQETQYF
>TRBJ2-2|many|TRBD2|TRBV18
CASSPQSGGTGELFF
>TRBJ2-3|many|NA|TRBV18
CASSPATGTTDTQYF
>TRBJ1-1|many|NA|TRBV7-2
CASSLAPANTEAFF
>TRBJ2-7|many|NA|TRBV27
CASSLESPYEQYF
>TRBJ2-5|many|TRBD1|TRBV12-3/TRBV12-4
CASSYYGARQGLSETQYF
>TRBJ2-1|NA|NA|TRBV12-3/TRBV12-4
CASSPGANEQFF
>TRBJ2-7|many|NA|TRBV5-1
CASSLSRGEQYF
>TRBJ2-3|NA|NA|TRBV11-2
CASSERRGQVTDTQYF
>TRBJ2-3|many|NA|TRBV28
CASRPPPGVGTDTQYF
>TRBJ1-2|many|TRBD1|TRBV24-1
CATSDPRQGRDYGYTF
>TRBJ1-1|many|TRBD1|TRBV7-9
CASSLRPGTGTEDTEAFF
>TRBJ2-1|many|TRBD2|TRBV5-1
CASSPRGGGNNEQFF
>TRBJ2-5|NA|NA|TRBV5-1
CASSFQNLPETQYF
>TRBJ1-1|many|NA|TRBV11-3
CASSSQGGMNTEAFF
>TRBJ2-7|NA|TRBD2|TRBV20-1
CSARRDYDKYEQYF